This TCR beta chain was identified in a study of T cell repertoires in ileal Crohn's disease. Trimming removed 3 bases from V and 5 bases from J, with 4 bases in between. Germline CDR1 is SGHTS and CDR2 is YDEGEE. The CDR3 runs 11 residues. TCRB immunosequencing input was roughly 490 nanograms of biopsy DNA per sample. The data were produced by immunoSEQ multiplex PCR, yet TCRdb's version contains in-frame clones alone and is incomplete. The sample records tens of thousands of clones, approximately 78% being singletons. Comments on this clone: Its specificity is unknown.

Study-wide results and caveats: Compared with CD4 T cells, sorted CD8 cells carried more expanded clones.

This TCR was recovered from an adult with Crohn's disease. The chain couples TRBV5-8 to TRBJ2-3; D remains ambiguous. The material sequenced was ileal tissue. The CDR3 DNA reads TGTGCCAGCAGCTCCAGAGATACGCAGTATTTT. Translating gives CASSSRDTQYF.